What follows are 14 T cell receptor beta chains derived from one specimen sequenced in a study of beta chain features in type 1 diabetes. Their target antigens are unknown. Study results and caveats: TCRB CDR3 length was moderately but significantly reduced in all four CD4+ subsets of Type 1 diabetes patients.

Expressed TCRB transcripts were sequenced because the isolated RNA had all been reverse transcribed beforehand. Clones were read by immunoSEQ multiplex PCR, and TCRdb kept only the in-frame ones, dropping some. The repertoire has 250,000 to 300,000 clones, less than 30% of them found once; the top ten carry more than 0.009%. The sequenced sample consisted of naive CD4+ T cells from blood. Receptors were obtained from a woman between 25 and 40 years old with type 1 diabetes.

The chain links TRBV5-8 to TRBJ1-5, with TRBD1 as a possible D gene (5 bases). The CDR3 loop spans 16 amino acids. Germline V gene data show CDR1 as SGHTS and CDR2 as YDEGEE. The V end lost 6 bases, the J end lost 4 bases, and 20 bases lay between the germline ends. CDR3 sequence: CASNRGDRIFNQPQHF. CDR3 DNA: TGTGCCAGCAACCGGGGGGACCGAATCTTTAATCAGCCCCAGCATTTT.

This chain uses TRBV5-1 with TRBJ2-7; 7 bases align to TRBD1. Germline V gene data show CDR1 as SGHRS and CDR2 as YFSETQ. The CDR3 is 13 residues long. J gave up 5 bases and V 4 bases, and 6 bases lay outside the gene matches. The DNA of the CDR3 is TGCGCCAGCAGCGACAGGGAGTACAACGAGCAGTACTTC. Its translation is CASSDREYNEQYF.

The chain carries TRBV30 and TRBJ1-2, with D tentatively TRBD1 (5 bases). Trimming removed 2 bases at V and 11 bases at J, with 15 bases between. This CDR3 region has 12 residues. From germline, CDR1 is GTSNPN and CDR2 SVGIG (reference sequence). The CDR3 region has the DNA TGTGCCTGGAGTTTGGGACTGGATGAATACACCTTC. Translated: CAWSLGLDEYTF. Full variable domain (remainder filled in from reference TRBV30 and TRBJ1-2): SQTIHQWPATLVQPVGSPLSLECTVEGTSNPNLYWYRQAAGRGLQLLFYSVGIGQISSEVPQNLSASRPQDRQFILSSKKLLLSDSGFYLCAWSLGLDEYTFGSGTRLTVV.

This clone came up once. The chain joins TRBV28 to TRBJ2-3, with unresolved D. V was trimmed by 6 bases and J by 4 bases, leaving 11 bases between them. Germline V lookup: CDR1 MDHEN, CDR2 SYDVKM. CDR3 length: 13 amino acids. CDR3 bases: TGTGCCAGCAGGGCTAGGTTTGCAGATACGCAGTATTTT. This sequence encodes CASRARFADTQYF.

There are a few counts of this clone. Other nucleotide sequences from this sample produce the same CDR3. The V call is TRBV30, the J call TRBJ1-1; D unclear. The germline gives CDR1 GTSNPN, CDR2 SVGIG (reference sequence). CDR3 length: 13 residues. The germline V and J ends were trimmed by 2 bases and 5 bases, with 12 bases remaining between them. CDR3 sequence: CAWSTQEGTEAFF. The CDR3, as DNA: TGTGCCTGGAGTACGCAGGAAGGTACTGAAGCTTTCTTT.

This chain joins TRBV7-6 and TRBJ2-5; 14 bases map to TRBD2. The CDR3 length is 18 residues. Losses at the gene ends were 1 base for V and 0 bases for J; bases not matched to a gene: 4. Germline loops: CDR1 SGHVS, CDR2 FNYEAQ. Here the CDR3 DNA reads TGTGCCAGCAGCTTAGAAAGGACTAGCGGGAGGTACCAAGAGACCCAGTACTTC. Translated: CASSLERTSGRYQETQYF.

J is TRBJ1-4 and V is TRBV6-5, with a tentative D call TRBD1 (6 bases). CDR1 and CDR2 (germline): MNHEY, SVGAGI. This CDR3 is built from 13 residues. V lost 7 bases to trimming and J lost 8 bases, with 14 bases between them. The CDR3 spells CASKSTGWEKLFF. The CDR3, as DNA: TGTGCCAGCAAATCCACAGGGTGGGAAAAACTGTTTTTT.

The CDR3 sequence: CASSSDRVTGELFF. CDR3 bases: TGTGCCAGCAGCAGTGACAGGGTCACCGGGGAGCTGTTTTTT. This chain connects TRBV21-1 to TRBJ2-2; whether TRBD1, the table's D call, matches the DNA was not checked. TRBV21-1 has pseudogene status. The CDR3 has 14 residues.

The CDR3 coding sequence is TGTGCCAGCAGTGACCCTGGGACAGGGAATAGCGAGCAGTACTTC. This codes for CASSDPGTGNSEQYF. The genes are TRBV25-1 and TRBJ2-7; 9 nucleotides align to TRBD1. The CDR3 consists of 15 residues. Per germline, CDR1 MGHDK and CDR2 SYGVNS. With V trimmed by 3 bases and J by 6 bases, 9 bases remained unmatched.

V is TRBV2 and J is TRBJ2-7; D uncertain. CDR3 size: 11 residues. Germline CDR1 SNHLY, CDR2 FYNNEI. V gave up 2 bases and J gave up 7 bases, with 6 bases separating them. This CDR3 is CASSEIREQYF. The CDR3, as DNA: TGTGCCAGCAGTGAAATTCGGGAGCAGTACTTC.

This chain uses TRBV30 with TRBJ1-2, with TRBD1 identical over 7 bases. V was clipped by 8 bases and J by 8 bases; unmatched bases: 8. There are 11 residues in the CDR3. Per the germline V gene, CDR1 is GTSNPN and CDR2 is SVGIG (reference sequence). DNA for the CDR3: TGTGCCGGCGGGACAGCAAGGGGCTACACCTTC. Residues: CAGGTARGYTF.

This chain connects TRBV1 to TRBJ2-1; the table assigns TRBD1, which was not confirmed against the DNA. TRBV1 is a pseudogene locus. This CDR3 contains 19 residues. The CDR3 DNA follows: TGCACCAGCAGCCATCAACAGGGAAGTAAGGAGGATCCTGCCAATGAGCAGTTCTTC. Protein product: CTSSHQQGSKEDPANEQFF.

The chain joins TRBV9 to TRBJ2-1; 8 bases match TRBD1. The V gene end was trimmed by 0 bases and the J gene end by 7 bases; junction bases not matched to a gene: 9. Per the germline V gene, CDR1 is SGDLS and CDR2 is YYNGEE. The CDR3 totals 16 residues. The CDR3 reads CASSVGGWDRRNEQFF. DNA of the CDR3: TGTGCCAGCAGCGTAGGGGGGTGGGACAGGAGGAATGAGCAGTTCTTC.

The chain uses TRBV20-1 and TRBJ1-2; D ambiguous. The germline V and J ends were trimmed by 7 bases and 3 bases, with 6 bases remaining between them. CDR3 length: 10 residues. The germline gives CDR1 DFQATT, CDR2 SNEGSKA (reference sequence). The CDR3, as DNA: TGCAGTGATACGGACTATGGCTACACCTTC. Its translation is CSDTDYGYTF.